Each of the 2 T cell receptor beta chains below was sequenced from the same sample in a study of shared clonotypes between healthy human individuals. Sequencing was performed with immunoSEQ multiplex PCR; in TCRdb, only in-frame clones are kept and a portion is missing. The sample includes approximately 2.1 million clones, 85% to 95% of them seen just once. Sequencing was performed on naive CD4+ T cells from PBMCs. As to subset: CD45RA+ positively selected. These receptors all come from a man younger than 35 in good health. Some clones in this sample may be carry-over from other donors' samples.

The chain recombines TRBV4-1 with TRBJ2-1; 10 nucleotides agree with TRBD2. The germline gives CDR1 MGHRA, CDR2 YSYEKL. This CDR3 has 16 residues. The V gene end was trimmed by 5 bases and the J gene end by 4 bases; junction bases not matched to a gene: 8. The CDR3 region is CASSDQLAGRYNEQFF. DNA for the CDR3: TGCGCCAGCAGCGATCAACTAGCGGGAAGGTACAATGAGCAGTTCTTC.

The rearrangement joins TRBV9 to TRBJ2-3, with D possibly being TRBD2 (7 bases). This CDR3 region has 16 residues. V lost 0 bases and J lost 0, with 11 bases in between. Germline CDR1 is SGDLS and CDR2 is YYNGEE. CDR3 sequence: CASSVEGGGSTDTQYF. The DNA of the CDR3 is TGTGCCAGCAGCGTAGAAGGGGGAGGGAGCACAGATACGCAGTATTTT.